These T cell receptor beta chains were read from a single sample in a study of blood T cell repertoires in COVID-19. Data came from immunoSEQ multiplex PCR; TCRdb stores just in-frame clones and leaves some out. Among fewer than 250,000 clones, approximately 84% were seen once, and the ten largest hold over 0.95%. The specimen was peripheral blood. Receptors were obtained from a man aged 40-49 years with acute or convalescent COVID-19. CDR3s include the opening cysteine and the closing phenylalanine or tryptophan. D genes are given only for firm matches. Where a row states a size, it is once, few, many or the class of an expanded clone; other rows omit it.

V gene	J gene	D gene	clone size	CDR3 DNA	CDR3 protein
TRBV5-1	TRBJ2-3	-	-	TGCGCCAGCAGCTTGGGGGAGTGGGATACGCAGTATTTT	CASSLGEWDTQYF
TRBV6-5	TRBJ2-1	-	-	TGTGCCAGCAGCTACATGGGAAGGGGCTACAATGAGCAGTTCTTC	CASSYMGRGYNEQFF
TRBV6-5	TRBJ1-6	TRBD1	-	TGTGCCAGCAGAGACAGGGTTGATTCACCCCTCCACTTT	CASRDRVDSPLHF
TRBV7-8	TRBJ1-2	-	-	TGTGCCAGCAGCAACTCAGGCCCCTCTTATCACCCCTTCTATGGCTACACCTTC	CASSNSGPSYHPFYGYTF
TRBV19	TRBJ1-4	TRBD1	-	TGTGCCAGTAGTCCCTCTCGGACAGGGGAGGCTGAAAAACTGTTTTTT	CASSPSRTGEAEKLFF
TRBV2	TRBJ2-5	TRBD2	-	TGTGCCAGCAGGGGGGGGTTAGCGGCTCACCGAGGGACCCAGTACTTC	CASRGGLAAHRGTQYF
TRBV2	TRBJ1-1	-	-	TGTGCCAGCAGTTCGGGACTGGTAAACACTGAAGCTTTCTTT	CASSSGLVNTEAFF
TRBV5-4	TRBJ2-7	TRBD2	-	TGTGCCAGCAGCTTGGGCCGGACTAGCGGGGGGATTTACGAGCAGTACTTC	CASSLGRTSGGIYEQYF
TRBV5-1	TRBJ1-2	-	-	TGCGCCAGCAGGGAGACCGACTATGGCTACACCTTC	CASRETDYGYTF
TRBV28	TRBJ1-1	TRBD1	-	TGTGCCAGCAGTTTAACAGGGGCACAAAACACTGAAGCTTTCTTT	CASSLTGAQNTEAFF
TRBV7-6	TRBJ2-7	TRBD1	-	TGTGCCAGCAGCGGCCGGGACAGGGCCTACGAGCAGTACTTC	CASSGRDRAYEQYF
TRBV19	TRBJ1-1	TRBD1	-	TGTGCCAGTAGTATACCAGGGACAGGGTTTGAAGCTTTCTTT	CASSIPGTGFEAFF
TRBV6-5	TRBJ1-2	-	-	TGTGCCAGCAGCCCAGGGCCCTATGGCTACACCTTC	CASSPGPYGYTF
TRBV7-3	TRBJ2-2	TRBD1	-	TGTGCCAGCAGCCGGACAGGGACCACCGGGGAGCTGTTTTTT	CASSRTGTTGELFF
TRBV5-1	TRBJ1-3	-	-	TGCGCCAGCAGCATGCTCGGGCAGGGCTACTCTGGAAACACCATATATTTT	CASSMLGQGYSGNTIYF
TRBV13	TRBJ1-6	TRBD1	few	TGTGCCAGCAGCTTAGAGAGGACAGGTGAATCACCCCTCCACTTT	CASSLERTGESPLHF
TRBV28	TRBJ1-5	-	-	TGTGCCAGCAGTTTGGCCGGGGTTCAGCCCCAGCATTTT	CASSLAGVQPQHF
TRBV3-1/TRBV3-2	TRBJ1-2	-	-	TGTGCCAGCAGCCGGAGAGCACCCGATGGCTACACCTTC	CASSRRAPDGYTF
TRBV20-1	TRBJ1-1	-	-	TGCAGTGCCACAAGGGGGGGTGAAGCTTTCTTT	CSATRGGEAFF
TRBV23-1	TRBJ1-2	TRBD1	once	TGCGCCAGCAGTCAATACCCCAACGGTTCACAGGGGAGCTATGGCTACACCTTC	CASSQYPNGSQGSYGYTF
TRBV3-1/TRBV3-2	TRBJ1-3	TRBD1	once	TGTGCCAGCAGCCAAGATTTATGGGCGACAGGGGTTCTAAGAAACACCATATATTTT	CASSQDLWATGVLRNTIYF
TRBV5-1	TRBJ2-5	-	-	TGCGCCAGCAGCTTCGGAGTAGTGGGAGAGACCCAGTACTTC	CASSFGVVGETQYF
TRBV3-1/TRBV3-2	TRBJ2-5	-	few	TGTGCCAGCAGCCAGCGGGGTAAGATGGAGACCCAGTACTTC	CASSQRGKMETQYF
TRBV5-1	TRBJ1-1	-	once	TGCGCCAGCAGCTCGGGGAAGGGCTACACTGAAGCTTTCTTT	CASSSGKGYTEAFF